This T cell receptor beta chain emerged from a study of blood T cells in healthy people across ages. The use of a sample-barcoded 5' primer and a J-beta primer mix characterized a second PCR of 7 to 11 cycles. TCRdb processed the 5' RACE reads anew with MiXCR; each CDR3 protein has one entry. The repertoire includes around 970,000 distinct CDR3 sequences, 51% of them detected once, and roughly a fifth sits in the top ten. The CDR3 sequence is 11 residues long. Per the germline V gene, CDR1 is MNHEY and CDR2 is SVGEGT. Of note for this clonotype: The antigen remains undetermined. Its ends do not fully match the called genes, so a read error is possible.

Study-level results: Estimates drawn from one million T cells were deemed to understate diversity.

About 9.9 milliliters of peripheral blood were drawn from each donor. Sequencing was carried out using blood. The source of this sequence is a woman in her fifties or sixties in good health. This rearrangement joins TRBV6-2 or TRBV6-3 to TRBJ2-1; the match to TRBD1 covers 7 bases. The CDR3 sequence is CASRFTGEQLF. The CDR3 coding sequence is TGTGCCAGCAGGTTTACAGGGGAGCAGTTATTC.